Shown below are 28 T cell receptor beta chains from a single sample sequenced in a study of blood T cell repertoires in COVID-19. Generated by immunoSEQ multiplex PCR, the TCRdb table keeps only in-frame clones and is missing some. The repertoire holds under 400,000 clones, with 65% to 90% as singletons. The sequenced sample was PBMCs or T cells enriched from blood (not recorded which). These receptors were collected from a woman aged 40-49 years with acute COVID-19.

V usage is TRBV5-1 and J usage is TRBJ2-7; 12 bases are shared with TRBD2. Germline CDR1 SGHRS, CDR2 YFSETQ. The CDR3 spans 16 residues. Trimming at V came to 4 bases and at J to 3 bases, leaving 8 bases not matched to a gene. This CDR3 is CASSPGTSGPIYEQYF. CDR3 DNA: TGCGCCAGCAGCCCTGGGACTAGCGGGCCTATCTACGAGCAGTACTTC.

This chain uses TRBV18 with TRBJ1-2, with a tentative D call TRBD1 (5 bases). This CDR3 spans 15 amino acids. Trimming stripped 1 base from V and 4 bases from J, with 13 bases between. CDR1 and CDR2 (germline): KGHSH, LQKENI. The CDR3 here is CASSPLEQEGYGYTF. CDR3 in DNA: TGTGCCAGCTCACCACTGGAACAGGAGGGCTATGGCTACACCTTC.

The gene calls are TRBV19 and TRBJ2-1; D gene unclear. Trimming pared 6 bases from V and 0 bases from J, leaving 12 bases between. This CDR3 is 15 amino acids long. In germline, CDR1 is LNHDA, CDR2 SQIVND (reference sequence). As DNA, the CDR3 is TGTGCCAGTAGAAACGAGAAGAGCTCCTACAATGAGCAGTTCTTC. This encodes CASRNEKSSYNEQFF.

This rearrangement joins TRBV28 to TRBJ2-3; TRBD1 is a possible D gene (6 bases). This CDR3 spans 16 amino acids. Germline V gene sequence: CDR1 MDHEN, CDR2 SYDVKM. V was trimmed by 4 bases and J by 0 bases, leaving 14 bases between them. CDR3 in DNA: TGTGCCAGCAGTTCCCCCCGAGGGGGAAGCACAGATACGCAGTATTTT. As protein: CASSSPRGGSTDTQYF.

The rearrangement uses TRBV28 and TRBJ2-1; TRBD2 aligns across 12 bases. V lost 4 bases and J lost 8; bases outside the gene matches: 12. The CDR3 loop spans 17 amino acids. Per the germline V gene, CDR1 is MDHEN and CDR2 is SYDVKM. This CDR3 is CASSSTSSGRAVYEQFF. For the CDR3, the DNA is TGTGCCAGCAGTTCGACTTCTAGCGGGAGGGCCGTCTATGAGCAGTTCTTC.

V and J are TRBV3-1 (or the pseudogene TRBV3-2) and TRBJ2-7; D is perhaps TRBD2 (6 bases). From germline, CDR1 is LGHDT and CDR2 YNNKEL (reference sequence). Trimming cost V 4 bases and J 2 bases, with 18 bases left between them. The CDR3 totals 16 residues. The CDR3 nucleotides are TGTGCCAGCAGCCCTACATGCGGGGTAAGTCCCTACGAGCAGTACTTC. It encodes CASSPTCGVSPYEQYF.

The chain uses TRBV6-5 and TRBJ2-3; the D gene is possibly TRBD2 (5 bases). The CDR3 runs to 13 residues. Germline V gene lookup returns CDR1 MNHEY and CDR2 SVGAGI. V shed 7 bases and J shed 6 bases, with 14 bases lying between them. As DNA, the CDR3 is TGTGCCAGCATGCAAACCCGCGGGGATACGCAGTATTTT. Amino acid sequence: CASMQTRGDTQYF.

The J gene is TRBJ2-6, the V gene TRBV21-1; TRBD1 is the table's D call and was not checked against the DNA. TRBV21-1 constitutes a pseudogene. The CDR3 length is 19 residues. This CDR3 reads CASSKLTAADNSGANVLTF. As DNA, the CDR3 is TGTGCCAGCAGCAAATTGACAGCCGCGGATAACTCTGGGGCCAACGTCCTGACTTTC.

This clone was observed once. The chain links TRBV10-3 to TRBJ2-6, with D maybe TRBD1 (5 bases). V was pared by 0 bases and J by 0 bases, with 12 bases between. The germline CDR1 and CDR2 sequences are ENHRY and SYGVKD. This CDR3 contains 18 residues. CDR3 amino acids: CAISESGAARSGANVLTF. CDR3 coding DNA: TGTGCCATCAGTGAGTCTGGGGCAGCTCGCTCTGGGGCCAACGTCCTGACTTTC.

Turning to this clone: Other DNA sequences within the sample encode an identical CDR3. The chain uses TRBV18 and TRBJ1-4; D is undetermined. V lost 3 bases and J 0 bases, leaving 11 bases between the germline ends. The CDR3 has 16 residues. Germline lookup yields CDR1 KGHSH and CDR2 LQKENI. The CDR3 spells CASSPHRVATNEKLFF. The CDR3 DNA sequence: TGTGCCAGCTCACCGCATCGAGTTGCAACTAATGAAAAACTGTTTTTT.

J is TRBJ2-7 and V is TRBV6-5, with 8 bases that match TRBD1. V gave up 2 bases and J gave up 2 bases; unmatched junction bases: 5. Germline loops: CDR1 MNHEY, CDR2 SVGAGI. This CDR3 region has 15 residues. CDR3 sequence reads: CASSYKQGGPYEQYF. The CDR3, as DNA: TGTGCCAGCAGTTACAAACAGGGGGGCCCCTACGAGCAGTACTTC.

This clone has more than one count but fewer than ten. The chain joins TRBV5-1 to TRBJ1-1, with a tentative D call TRBD1 (5 bases). Germline V gives CDR1 SGHRS, CDR2 YFSETQ. V lost 4 bases and J lost 1, with 11 bases in between. The CDR3 loop spans 14 amino acids. CDR3 DNA sequence: TGCGCCAGCAGCATCGCGACAGCGAACACTGAAGCTTTCTTT. Encoded protein: CASSIATANTEAFF.

In its sample, this clone was seen once. The J gene is TRBJ1-6, the V gene TRBV25-1; the D is unclear. Germline CDR1 and CDR2: MGHDK and SYGVNS. Deletions cut 1 base from V and 6 bases from J, with 10 bases between. CDR3 length: 15 amino acids. In DNA form, the CDR3 reads TGTGCCAGCAGTGAATCTAGGCAAAGTAATTCACCCCTCCACTTT. It specifies CASSESRQSNSPLHF.

The chain links TRBV29-1 to TRBJ2-1; TRBD2 agrees at 10 bases. CDR3 length: 14 residues. V lost 6 bases to trimming and J lost 6 bases; unmatched junction nucleotides: 8. Germline values: CDR1 SQVTM, CDR2 ANQGSEA. The CDR3 bases are TGCAGCGTAACACCTAGCGGGAGTGGCAATGAGCAGTTCTTC. It translates to CSVTPSGSGNEQFF.

V usage is TRBV2 and J usage is TRBJ1-3; no clear D gene. The V end was cut by 0 bases, the J end by 2 bases, with 14 bases between. Germline CDR1 reads SNHLY; CDR2 reads FYNNEI. CDR3 size: 17 residues. The CDR3 is CASSEAQGGVTGNTIYF. DNA of the CDR3: TGTGCCAGCAGTGAAGCGCAAGGCGGGGTGACTGGAAACACCATATATTTT.

The chain uses TRBV5-1 and TRBJ2-2; no definite D call. Germline V gene lookup returns CDR1 SGHRS and CDR2 YFSETQ. This CDR3 region has 14 residues. V dropped 5 bases and J dropped 0 bases, with 8 bases sitting between them. CDR3 amino acids: CASRTDANTGELFF. CDR3 in DNA: TGCGCCAGCAGGACTGACGCGAACACCGGGGAGCTGTTTTTT.

The chain has TRBV7-9 and TRBJ2-5, with D maybe TRBD1 (6 bases). The germline CDR1 and CDR2 sequences are SEHNR and FQNEAQ (reference sequence). V lost 5 bases and J lost 1, with 17 bases in between. The CDR3 totals 16 residues. CDR3 loop: CASSVPRTASQETQYF. The CDR3 DNA reads as TGTGCCAGCAGCGTACCCAGGACAGCATCCCAAGAGACCCAGTACTTC.

V and J are TRBV28 and TRBJ1-3, with D perhaps matching TRBD1 (6 bases). V was clipped by 5 bases and J by 0 bases, with 17 bases between them. CDR1 and CDR2 from the germline V gene are MDHEN and SYDVKM. The CDR3 spans 17 residues. The CDR3 DNA reads TGTGCCAGCAGTACCCAGGGGTTTGTTGGCTCTGGAAACACCATATATTTT. Translating it yields CASSTQGFVGSGNTIYF.

CDR3 nucleotide sequence: TGTGCCAGCAGCGCTCCGACGGGGAACACTGAAGCTTTCTTT. This translates into CASSAPTGNTEAFF. The chain couples TRBV9 to TRBJ1-1; D is undetermined. V was pared by 3 bases and J by 1 base, with 10 bases between. The CDR3 totals 14 residues. Per the germline V gene, CDR1 is SGDLS and CDR2 is YYNGEE. Full variable domain (remainder filled in from reference TRBV9 and TRBJ1-1): DSGVTQTPKHLITATGQRVTLRCSPRSGDLSVYWYQQSLDQGLQFLIQYYNGEERAKGNILERFSAQQFPDLHSELNLSSLELGDSALYFCASSAPTGNTEAFFGQGTRLTVV.

The chain is built from TRBV19 and TRBJ1-1; TRBD1 matches at 7 bases. The V gene end was trimmed by 4 bases and the J gene end by 0 bases; junction bases not matched to a gene: 11. This CDR3 contains 17 residues. CDR1 and CDR2 (germline): LNHDA, SQIVND (reference sequence). The CDR3 region is CASSTFPPGQMNTEAFF. As DNA, the CDR3 is TGTGCCAGTAGTACTTTTCCACCGGGACAGATGAACACTGAAGCTTTCTTT. Full variable domain (remainder filled in from reference TRBV19 and TRBJ1-1): DGGITQSPKYLFRKEGQNVTLSCEQNLNHDAMYWYRQDPGQGLRLIYYSQIVNDFQKGDIAEGYSVSREKKESFPLTVTSAQKNPTAFYLCASSTFPPGQMNTEAFFGQGTRLTVV.

This clone was counted a few times. Other nucleotide sequences in the sample specify the same CDR3. The chain joins TRBV15 to TRBJ1-4; 12 nucleotides agree with TRBD1. In germline, CDR1 is LNHNV, CDR2 YYDKDF (reference sequence). CDR3 size: 16 residues. After removal of 0 bases from V and 8 bases from J, the junction contained 4 bases not matched to a gene. Here the CDR3 DNA reads TGTGCCACCAGCAGAGATTCCGGGACAGGGGGCGAAAAACTGTTTTTT. It codes for CATSRDSGTGGEKLFF.

Note on this clone: Other DNA sequences in the same sample also yield this CDR3. The CDR3 DNA reads as TGTGCCAGCAGCTCGGGAAACAATGAGCAGTTCTTC. Its protein is CASSSGNNEQFF. This rearrangement joins TRBV7-9 to TRBJ2-1; D might be TRBD2 (5 bases). This CDR3 region has 12 residues. In germline, CDR1 is SEHNR, CDR2 FQNEAQ (reference sequence). Trimming removed 4 bases at V and 5 bases at J, with 6 bases between.

The chain is built from TRBV9 and TRBJ1-1; unclear D gene. This CDR3 comprises 14 residues. Trimming took off 1 base at V and 2 bases at J, with 9 bases between the two ends. Germline loops: CDR1 SGDLS, CDR2 YYNGEE. CDR3 residues: CASSVSRSNTEAFF. The CDR3 nucleotides are TGTGCCAGCAGCGTATCGAGGAGTAACACTGAAGCTTTCTTT. Filled out from reference TRBV9 and TRBJ1-1, the complete variable domain reads DSGVTQTPKHLITATGQRVTLRCSPRSGDLSVYWYQQSLDQGLQFLIQYYNGEERAKGNILERFSAQQFPDLHSELNLSSLELGDSALYFCASSVSRSNTEAFFGQGTRLTVV.

V usage is TRBV12-3 or TRBV12-4 and J usage is TRBJ1-1; D remains ambiguous. The CDR3 length is 13 residues. V lost 6 bases and J 4 bases, leaving 12 bases between the germline ends. CDR3 residues: CASSYTPGTEAFF. The DNA of the CDR3 is TGTGCCAGCAGCTATACCCCGGGCACTGAAGCTTTCTTT.

The chain uses TRBV2 and TRBJ1-1, with 12 bases lining up with TRBD1. The CDR3 is 15 residues long. Per the germline V gene, CDR1 is SNHLY and CDR2 is FYNNEI. V trimming: 7 bases; J trimming: 4 bases; junction bases outside the gene matches: 7. CDR3 coding DNA: TGTGCCAGCATCGCCGGGACAGGGGGCCTCACTGAAGCTTTCTTT. Translation: CASIAGTGGLTEAFF.

V is TRBV13 and J is TRBJ2-1, with 13 nucleotides matching TRBD2. The germline CDR1 and CDR2 sequences are PRHDT and FYEKMQ (reference sequence). There are 18 residues in the CDR3. The junction had 13 bases not matched to a gene; V was cut back by 5 bases and J by 6 bases. Written as DNA, the CDR3 is TGTGCCAGCAGCGCTAGGGGGTGGACTAGCGGGAGAGGCAATGAGCAGTTCTTC. This encodes CASSARGWTSGRGNEQFF.

As for this clone: The sample holds other DNA sequences that translate to the same CDR3. This sequence joins TRBV7-2 and TRBJ1-6, with D maybe TRBD1 (6 bases). Per germline, CDR1 SGHTA and CDR2 FQGNSA. CDR3 length equals 14 residues. Trimming removed 1 base from V and 9 bases from J, with 10 bases in between. CDR3 loop: CASSLGQGSSPLHF. The CDR3 nucleotides are TGTGCCAGCAGCTTAGGGCAGGGGAGTTCACCCCTCCACTTT.

V usage is TRBV4-3 and J usage is TRBJ1-4, with 7 positions matching TRBD1. Per the germline V gene, CDR1 is LGHNA and CDR2 is YSLEER. Germline trimming cut 0 bases from V and 8 bases from J; bases unmatched to any gene: 12. The CDR3 runs to 17 residues. CDR3 residues: CASSQDLSGVTGEKLFF. The CDR3, as DNA: TGCGCCAGCAGCCAAGATTTGTCCGGGGTGACAGGGGAAAAACTGTTTTTT.